The present entry profiles one TCR beta chain with its context. Germline values: CDR1 SGHDT, CDR2 YYEEEE. V gave up 2 bases and J gave up 0 bases, with 12 bases separating them. The CDR3 extends over 16 amino acids. This sample is part of a study of control samples from healthy donors and cancer patients. The repertoire was sequenced with immunoSEQ multiplex PCR; TCRdb's copy has only in-frame clones and lacks some. The table lists 260,000 or so clones, 82% of them singletons. This sequence joins TRBV5-6 and TRBJ1-5; a possible D gene is TRBD1 (5 bases). Sequencing was carried out using PBMCs. The sequence came from a woman aged 55 to 70 with lung cancer. In nucleotides, the CDR3 is TGTGCCAGCAGCTTTTGGAGGGGACCTAGCAATCAGCCCCAGCATTTT. Its protein is CASSFWRGPSNQPQHF. The full variable domain, rest sourced from reference TRBV5-6 and TRBJ1-5, is DAGVTQSPTHLIKTRGQQVTLRCSPKSGHDTVSWYQQALGQGPQFIFQYYEEEERQRGNFPDRFSGHQFPNYSSELNVNALLLGDSALYLCASSFWRGPSNQPQHFGDGTRLSIL.